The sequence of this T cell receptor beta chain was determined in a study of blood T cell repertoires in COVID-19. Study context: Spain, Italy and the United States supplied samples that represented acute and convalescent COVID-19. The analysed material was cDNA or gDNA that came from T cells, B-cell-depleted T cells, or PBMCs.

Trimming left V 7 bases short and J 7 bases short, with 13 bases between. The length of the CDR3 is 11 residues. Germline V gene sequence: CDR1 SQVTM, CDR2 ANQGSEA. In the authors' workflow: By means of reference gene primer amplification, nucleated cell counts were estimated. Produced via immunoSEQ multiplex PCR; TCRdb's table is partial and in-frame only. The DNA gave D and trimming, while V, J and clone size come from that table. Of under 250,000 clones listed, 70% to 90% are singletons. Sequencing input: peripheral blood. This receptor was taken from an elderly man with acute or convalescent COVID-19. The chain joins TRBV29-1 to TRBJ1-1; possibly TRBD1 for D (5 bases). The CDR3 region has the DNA TGCAGCGGCAGGGATCCTAATGAAGCTTTCTTT. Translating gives CSGRDPNEAFF.